The text below deals with one T cell receptor (beta chain). Its specificity is unknown. This specimen comes from a study of graft-versus-host responses after intestinal transplantation. Study information: All recipients were given anti-thymocyte globulin induction, and tacrolimus and steroids were then administered for around three years.

V lost 0 bases and J 2 bases, leaving 9 bases between the germline ends. This CDR3 comprises 15 residues. CDR1 is SGHTA and CDR2 is FQGNSA in the germline V gene. Generated by immunoSEQ multiplex PCR, the TCRdb table keeps only in-frame clones and is missing some. This table has fewer than 90,000 clones, about 95% appearing once. The chain uses TRBV7-2 and TRBJ2-3; D possibly corresponds to TRBD1 (5 bases). The receptor comes from a human donor who was the organ donor for an intestinal transplant. Material: unstimulated CD4+ T cells sorted from spleen or lymph node cells, obtained before transplant. CDR3 DNA sequence: TGTGCCAGCAGCTTAGCTCTCAGGGTCACAGATACGCAGTATTTT. It codes for CASSLALRVTDTQYF.